Below are 20 T cell receptor beta chains sequenced from a single sample in a study of patients and donors after allogeneic stem cell transplantation. TCRdb called the RT-PCR reads again in MiXCR, with one record for every CDR3 protein. The repertoire includes tens of thousands of distinct CDR3 sequences, approximately 5.2% of them detected once, and 2% to 3% sits in the top ten. Material for sequencing was blood, either unsorted or a sorted T cell fraction (not recorded which). The receptors here all came from a human donor who was either an allogeneic HSCT recipient or a stem cell or donor lymphocyte infusion donor (not recorded which). It is not recorded whose cells these are; they may come from a transplant donor.

This clonotype was recorded many times. This chain links TRBV29-1 with TRBJ2-5, with TRBD2 identical over 8 bases. After removal of 4 bases from V and 2 bases from J, the junction contained 9 bases not matched to a gene. The CDR3 loop spans 15 amino acids. Germline loops: CDR1 SQVTM, CDR2 ANQGSEA. CDR3 bases: TGCAGCGTTGCCCCCATAGCGGGGACTCAAGAGACCCAGTACTTC. Protein: CSVAPIAGTQETQYF.

This clonotype appeared many times. The chain combines TRBV4-1 with TRBJ2-1; 9 bases fit TRBD2. There are 19 residues in the CDR3. After removal of 1 base from V and 4 bases from J, the junction contained 14 bases not matched to a gene. Per germline, CDR1 MGHRA and CDR2 YSYEKL. The CDR3 bases are TGCGCCAGCAGCCAAGGGACAGGCCGGCTAGCGGGAATTTACAATGAGCAGTTCTTC. Translating gives CASSQGTGRLAGIYNEQFF.

The table lists this clonotype with many counts. The gene calls are TRBV2 and TRBJ1-6, with 8 positions matching TRBD1. Trimming at V came to 4 bases and at J to 5 bases, leaving 1 base not matched to a gene. The CDR3 is 14 amino acids. CDR1 and CDR2 from the germline V gene are SNHLY and FYNNEI. The CDR3 DNA is TGTGCCAGCAGTGGGACAGGGAATAATTCACCCCTCCACTTT. Amino acids: CASSGTGNNSPLHF.

This clonotype came up a few times. Possible read error: a much larger clone is one base away. This chain joins TRBV5-1 and TRBJ2-7, with D uncertain. The germline gives CDR1 SGHRS, CDR2 YFSETQ. The CDR3 loop spans 12 amino acids. As DNA, the CDR3 is TGCGCCAGCAACTTGGTTCCCTACGAGCAGTACTTC. It encodes CASNLVPYEQYF.

This clonotype was detected a few times. This rearrangement joins TRBV10-3 to TRBJ2-1; 8 bases fit TRBD2. The CDR3 covers 16 residues. The trim removed 0 bases at V and 7 bases at J, leaving 8 bases unmatched. CDR1 is ENHRY and CDR2 is SYGVKD in the germline V gene. CDR3 region: CAISESPGGLKNEQFF. CDR3 sequence (DNA): TGTGCCATCAGTGAGTCGCCGGGGGGGCTTAAGAATGAGCAGTTCTTC.

In its sample, this clonotype was seen many times. The V call is TRBV3-1, the J call TRBJ1-5; 8 bases align to TRBD1. Germline V gene data show CDR1 as LGHDT and CDR2 as YNNKEL (reference sequence). The CDR3 is 13 amino acids. Trimming took 4 bases from V and 6 from J; bases not matched to a gene: 2. The CDR3 bases are TGTGCCAGCAGCCCTACAGGGGGTCAGCCCCAGCATTTT. Translation: CASSPTGGQPQHF.

This clonotype was counted at least ten times. The chain carries TRBV14 and TRBJ2-5; TRBD2 aligns across 7 bases. Germline-derived CDR1 and CDR2 are SGHDN and FVKESK. This CDR3 is built from 14 residues. Unmatched junction bases numbered 5, after V lost 2 bases and J lost 5 bases. In DNA, the CDR3 is TGTGCCAGCAGCCAATTTGCGGGGGTGGAGACCCAGTACTTC. Translating it yields CASSQFAGVETQYF.

V usage is TRBV18 and J usage is TRBJ2-5; no firm D call. CDR3 length: 14 amino acids. The germline CDR1 and CDR2 sequences are KGHSH and LQKENI. V shed 3 bases and J shed 4 bases, with 12 bases lying between them. In nucleotides, the CDR3 is TGTGCCAGCTCACCGTACGAGGTTGGAGAGACCCAGTACTTC. Translation gives CASSPYEVGETQYF.

Many counts were recorded for this clonotype. The junction and the germline gene differ at one end; a read error may be behind it. The chain links TRBV27 to TRBJ1-2, with D unclear. Germline V lookup: CDR1 MNHEY, CDR2 SMNVEV (reference sequence). The CDR3 runs 12 residues. The CDR3 sequence is CASHPGQCPAPF. The CDR3 nucleotides read TGTGCCAGCCACCCCGGGCAATGCCCAGCTCCATTC.

The chain has TRBV7-8 and TRBJ2-5, with D possibly being TRBD1 (5 bases). This CDR3 contains 15 residues. CDR1 and CDR2 (germline): SGHVS, FQNEAQ. Trimming shortened V by 5 bases and J by 4 bases, and 17 bases separated the two germline ends. The CDR3 reads CASSPPAGSGETQYF. Written as DNA, the CDR3 is TGTGCCAGCAGCCCCCCGGCAGGGTCGGGAGAGACCCAGTACTTC.

This clonotype came up a few times. The chain recombines TRBV11-2 with TRBJ1-1; D not certain. The ends were cut back, 7 bases at V and 7 bases at J, with 16 bases in the middle. CDR3 size: 13 residues. Germline values: CDR1 SGHAT, CDR2 FQNNGV. The DNA of the CDR3 is TGTGCCAGCACCCCAACTCTTACCTATGAAGCTTTCTTT. As protein: CASTPTLTYEAFF.

This clonotype was observed at least ten times. V and J are TRBV4-1 and TRBJ1-5; tentatively, D is TRBD1 (5 bases). The CDR3 totals 16 residues. Germline V lookup: CDR1 MGHRA, CDR2 YSYEKL. With 1 base removed from V and 6 bases from J, the gap between germline ends came to 16 bases. The CDR3 region is CASSQGTARGRQPQHF. The CDR3 nucleotides are TGCGCCAGCAGCCAAGGGACGGCAAGGGGACGTCAGCCCCAGCATTTT.

This clonotype was counted ten times or more. This chain connects TRBV29-1 to TRBJ2-1; TRBD2 is a possible D gene (7 bases). V lost 5 bases to trimming and J lost 7 bases, with 24 bases between them. This CDR3 comprises 16 residues. Germline V CDR1 and CDR2: SQVTM, ANQGSEA. CDR3 in amino acids: CSVYTAGALGGNEQFF. CDR3 DNA sequence: TGCAGCGTTTATACGGCAGGGGCCCTGGGGGGGAATGAGCAGTTCTTC.

In its sample, this clonotype was seen a few times. J is TRBJ2-1 and V is TRBV11-2; unclear D gene. V lost 0 bases and J lost 5, with 11 bases in between. The germline gives CDR1 SGHAT, CDR2 FQNNGV. This CDR3 comprises 15 residues. The CDR3 sequence: CASSLEPGPNNEQFF. DNA of the CDR3: TGTGCCAGCAGCTTAGAACCGGGTCCCAACAATGAGCAGTTCTTC.

This clonotype was seen repeatedly, ten times or more. The chain carries TRBV29-1 and TRBJ2-1, with a possible D match to TRBD2 (6 bases). Trimming left V 6 bases short and J 0 bases short, with 15 bases between. Germline-derived CDR1 and CDR2 are SQVTM and ANQGSEA. The CDR3 has 15 amino acids. CDR3 DNA: TGCAGCGTCTTCGGGCAGGGAGGCTCCTACAATGAGCAGTTCTTC. Amino acids: CSVFGQGGSYNEQFF.

This clonotype came up a few times. The chain is built from TRBV23-1 and TRBJ1-1; D may be TRBD1 (5 bases). TRBV23-1 is placed among ORFs of uncertain function. V shed 3 bases and J shed 2 bases, with 19 bases lying between them. The CDR3 has 17 amino acids. CDR3 in amino acids: CASSHPDPGRGNTEAFF. CDR3 bases: TGCGCCAGCAGTCATCCCGACCCAGGGCGAGGAAACACTGAAGCTTTCTTT.

About this clonotype: A read error may explain this, as a much larger clone is one base away. V gene TRBV7-8 combines with J gene TRBJ2-7, with a tentative D call TRBD1 (6 bases). The V gene's germline CDR1 is SGHVS and CDR2 FQNEAQ. CDR3 length: 12 residues. The V end was cut by 5 bases, the J end by 2 bases, with 7 bases between. The CDR3 DNA is TGTGCCAGCAGCAGGACAGCCTACGAGCAGTACTTC. Its protein product is CASSRTAYEQYF.

There are many counts of this clonotype. The rearrangement uses TRBV11-2 and TRBJ2-3; 11 bases are a match to TRBD2. From germline, CDR1 is SGHAT and CDR2 FQNNGV. The V gene end was trimmed by 4 bases and the J gene end by 0 bases; junction bases not matched to a gene: 9. CDR3 length equals 18 residues. The CDR3 DNA is TGTGCCAGCAGCTACTGGGGTAGCGGGAGGGGTAGCACAGATACGCAGTATTTT. Translation: CASSYWGSGRGSTDTQYF.

The chain uses TRBV5-4 and TRBJ1-2; a possible D gene is TRBD1 (5 bases). Trimming left V 4 bases short and J 0 bases short, with 13 bases between. From germline, CDR1 is SGHNT and CDR2 YYREEE (reference sequence). The length of the CDR3 is 15 residues. This chain's CDR3 is CASSLQGRPNYGYTF. Here the CDR3 DNA reads TGTGCCAGCAGCCTGCAGGGACGGCCTAACTATGGCTACACCTTC.

This clonotype has just a few counts. The genes are TRBV19 and TRBJ2-7, with 12 nucleotides matching TRBD2. This CDR3 has 18 amino acids. Germline CDR1 reads LNHDA; CDR2 reads SQIVND (reference sequence). After removal of 3 bases from V and 3 bases from J, the junction contained 12 bases not matched to a gene. Written as DNA, the CDR3 is TGTGCCAGTAGTATCCCCTCCGGACTAGCGGGAATACACTACGAGCAGTACTTC. Amino acids: CASSIPSGLAGIHYEQYF.